Following are 29 T cell receptor beta chains from one sample sequenced in a study of T cells in Graves' hyperthyroidism and ophthalmopathy (dated by TCRdb to about 2019). Libraries were constructed by multiplex PCR. Instrument used: Illumina HiSeq 2000. The TCR beta CDR3 regions were amplified from the RNA transcripts. For the first round of RT-PCR on the TCR CDR3, the HTBI primer set was used together with the Qiagen OneStep RT-PCR kit. In-frame beta chains were kept once TCRdb had trimmed the public reads at Q25 with fastp and called clones with MiXCR. Rows are unified per CDR3 protein, each entry keeping the most common DNA and genes. The sample table holds a few hundred thousand distinct CDR3 sequences, of which 15% to 17% were seen once. The biggest ten clones account for around 7.5% of the sample. Input material: blood. These receptor sequences come from a woman aged 25 to 39 with Graves' hyperthyroidism.

This clonotype was recorded at least ten times. The chain recombines TRBV11-3 with TRBJ2-1, with 8 bases aligning to TRBD1. With 5 bases clipped from V and 9 bases from J, the junction kept 15 bases outside the gene matches. Germline V gene lookup returns CDR1 SGHNT and CDR2 YENEEA. The CDR3 loop spans 16 amino acids. CDR3 region: CASSERQGIAYSEQFF. The CDR3 region has the DNA TGTGCCAGCAGCGAAAGACAGGGGATAGCTTATAGTGAGCAGTTCTTC. The variable domain in full, with the rest retrieved from reference TRBV11-3 and TRBJ2-1, is EAGVVQSPRYKIIEKKQPVAFWCNPISGHNTLYWYLQNLGQGPELLIRYENEEAVDDSQLPKDRFSAERLKGVDSTLKIQPAELGDSAVYLCASSERQGIAYSEQFFGPGTRLTVL.

The chain joins TRBV6-1 to TRBJ1-4; D is uncertain. CDR3 size: 14 residues. Trimming cost V 6 bases and J 1 base, with 9 bases left between them. The germline V gene has CDR1 MNHNS and CDR2 SASEGT. The CDR3 loop reads CASSRHRTNEKLFF. CDR3 DNA: TGTGCCAGCAGCAGACACAGAACTAATGAAAAACTGTTTTTT.

The V call is TRBV19, the J call TRBJ2-1; 7 bases are shared with TRBD2. The CDR3 runs 14 residues. V gave up 3 bases and J gave up 5 bases; unmatched junction bases: 4. In germline, CDR1 is LNHDA, CDR2 SQIVND (reference sequence). This CDR3 is CASSIGTKNNEQFF. The CDR3 coding sequence is TGTGCCAGTAGTATTGGGACTAAAAACAATGAGCAGTTCTTC.

This clonotype was seen at least ten times. The chain couples TRBV30 to TRBJ1-1; 8 bases fit TRBD1. The ends lost 3 bases at V and 3 bases at J; junction bases unmatched: 6. CDR3 length equals 14 residues. Germline assignment: CDR1 GTSNPN and CDR2 SVGIG (reference sequence). Here the CDR3 reads CAWRTGEGYTEAFF. The DNA of the CDR3 is TGTGCCTGGAGGACAGGGGAGGGGTACACTGAAGCTTTCTTT.

This clonotype occurred a few times. The chain recombines TRBV12-5 with TRBJ1-5; D might be TRBD1 (5 bases). With 2 bases removed from V and 10 bases from J, the gap between germline ends came to 6 bases. Germline loops: CDR1 LGHNT, CDR2 FRNRAP. CDR3 length: 11 amino acids. The DNA of the CDR3 is TGTGCTAGTGGTTTGTGGACACCCCAGCATTTT. It encodes CASGLWTPQHF.

In its sample, this clonotype was seen many times. The V gene is TRBV6-1, the J gene TRBJ2-7; D remains ambiguous. The CDR3 is made up of 14 amino acids. V was cut by 6 bases and J by 2 bases, with 14 bases left in between. Germline loops: CDR1 MNHNS, CDR2 SASEGT. The CDR3: CASSYPGLPYEQYF. CDR3 bases: TGTGCCAGCAGCTACCCGGGCCTTCCCTACGAGCAGTACTTC.

Many counts were recorded for this clonotype. The J gene is TRBJ1-1, the V gene TRBV6-2 or TRBV6-3, with 11 bases aligning to TRBD1. Germline V gene data show CDR1 as MNHEY and CDR2 as SVGEGT. The CDR3 sequence is 14 residues long. V gave up 2 bases and J gave up 5 bases; unmatched junction bases: 1. Written as DNA, the CDR3 is TGTGCCAGCAGTTACCGGGACAGGGGGACTGAAGCTTTCTTT. Its protein product is CASSYRDRGTEAFF.

The J gene is TRBJ1-1, the V gene TRBV28; 9 bases map to TRBD1. The CDR3 runs 13 residues. Losses at the gene ends were 9 bases for V and 3 bases for J; bases not matched to a gene: 5. Germline CDR1 is MDHEN and CDR2 is SYDVKM. The chain's CDR3 is CASDRGYDTEAFF. The CDR3 DNA follows: TGTGCCAGTGACAGGGGGTACGACACTGAAGCTTTCTTT.

Ten or more counts support this clonotype. The V and J genes are TRBV11-2 and TRBJ2-7; no definite D call. V was pared by 0 bases and J by 4 bases, with 10 bases between. The CDR3 runs 14 residues. CDR1 and CDR2 (germline): SGHAT, FQNNGV. In DNA form, the CDR3 reads TGTGCCAGCAGCTTAGATGCAGGTCAATACGAGCAGTACTTC. Its translation: CASSLDAGQYEQYF.

A few counts support this clonotype. The chain has TRBV27 and TRBJ2-7, with D possibly TRBD2 on 6 matching bases. V lost 3 bases and J lost 7, with 19 bases in between. Germline V CDR1 and CDR2: MNHEY, SMNVEV (reference sequence). The CDR3 covers 15 residues. In DNA, the CDR3 is TGTGCCAGCAGTTTCCGTTCGGTGGGAGGAGGGGAGCAGTACTTC. It encodes CASSFRSVGGGEQYF.

In its sample, this clonotype was seen a few times. This chain links TRBV7-8 with TRBJ1-1, with 10 bases fitting TRBD1. CDR1 is SGHVS and CDR2 is FQNEAQ in the germline V gene. Trimming removed 5 bases from V and 5 bases from J; junction bases left unmatched: 11. The CDR3 covers 16 residues. The CDR3 protein is CASSPDRGYESTEAFF. The CDR3 nucleotides read TGTGCCAGCAGCCCGGACAGGGGGTACGAATCGACTGAAGCTTTCTTT.

This clonotype was seen many times. This chain joins TRBV7-2 and TRBJ2-1; D is possibly TRBD2 (6 bases). The CDR3 extends over 16 amino acids. Trimming cost V 0 bases and J 2 bases, with 11 bases left between them. The germline V gene has CDR1 SGHTA and CDR2 FQGNSA. The CDR3 here is CASSLALTGAYNEQFF. The CDR3 region has the DNA TGTGCCAGCAGCTTAGCGTTGACGGGGGCCTACAATGAGCAGTTCTTC.

The chain has TRBV2 and TRBJ2-3; 10 positions agree with TRBD2. CDR1 and CDR2 (germline): SNHLY, FYNNEI. The CDR3 sequence is 14 residues long. V dropped 8 bases and J dropped 5; count of bases not matched to a gene: 7. For the CDR3, the DNA is TGTGCCAGCGGGAGCGGGAGGGCCATAGATACGCAGTATTTT. This translates into CASGSGRAIDTQYF.

Note on this clonotype: A much larger clone lies one base from this, so it may be a read error. Because it lacks the conserved phenylalanine or tryptophan at the end, this CDR3 is likely a read error. The chain uses TRBV15 and TRBJ2-7; D is uncertain. Per germline, CDR1 LNHNV and CDR2 YYDKDF (reference sequence). The CDR3 runs to 15 residues. Deletions cut 3 bases from V and 6 bases from J, with 18 bases between. The CDR3 loop is CATSSDTTRVGEQYS. The CDR3 DNA reads as TGTGCCACCAGCAGCGACACTACCCGCGTGGGCGAGCAGTACTCC.

This clonotype was seen a single time. A read error may produce the germline difference seen at one junction end. This chain connects TRBV5-1 to TRBJ2-1, with TRBD1 matching over 9 bases. Looked up from germline, CDR1 is SGHRS and CDR2 is YFSETQ. This CDR3 contains 15 residues. The CDR3: CAGSWDRAGYNEQFF. For the CDR3, the DNA is TGTGCCGGCAGCTGGGACAGGGCGGGTTACAATGAGCAGTTCTTC. Drawing the rest from reference TRBV5-1 and TRBJ2-1, the complete variable domain is KAGVTQTPRYLIKTRGQQVTLSCSPISGHRSVSWYQQTPGQGLQFLFEYFSETQRNKGNFPGRFSGRQFSNSRSEMNVSTLELGDSALYLCAGSWDRAGYNEQFFGPGTRLTVL.

The chain is built from TRBV29-1 and TRBJ1-3; D ambiguous. There are 16 residues in the CDR3. The V end was cut by 7 bases, the J end by 0 bases, with 19 bases between. The germline gives CDR1 SQVTM, CDR2 ANQGSEA. This chain's CDR3 is CSGSFADGLSGNTIYF. CDR3 nucleotide sequence: TGCAGCGGAAGTTTCGCCGACGGCCTCTCTGGAAACACCATATATTTT.

J is TRBJ2-7 and V is TRBV18, with TRBD2 matching over 13 bases. In germline, CDR1 is KGHSH, CDR2 LQKENI. The V segment lost 5 bases and the J segment 7 bases; nucleotides outside the gene matches: 8. The CDR3 totals 15 residues. The CDR3 protein is CASSSTTSGRTEQYF. The CDR3 nucleotides are TGTGCCAGCTCATCGACGACTAGCGGGAGGACTGAGCAGTACTTC.

This clonotype showed up just a few times. The chain uses TRBV4-2 and TRBJ2-7; 12 nucleotides line up with TRBD2. The CDR3 consists of 17 residues. V dropped 2 bases and J dropped 4; count of bases not matched to a gene: 9. The germline CDR1 and CDR2 sequences are LGHNA and YNFKEQ. CDR3 bases: TGTGCCAGCAGCCAACCACTAGCGGGAGGTAATTCGTACGAGCAGTACTTC. This translates into CASSQPLAGGNSYEQYF.

This clonotype occurred many times. The gene calls are TRBV3-1 and TRBJ2-1; 8 positions agree with TRBD2. Germline CDR1 and CDR2: LGHDT and YNNKEL (reference sequence). Trimming at V came to 1 base and at J to 6 bases, leaving 5 bases not matched to a gene. CDR3 size: 15 residues. The CDR3, as DNA: TGTGCCAGCAGCCAAGTGCTAGCGGGTCCCAATGAGCAGTTCTTC. Its protein product is CASSQVLAGPNEQFF.

This sequence joins TRBV6-2 or TRBV6-3 and TRBJ2-5; D may be TRBD2 (5 bases). This CDR3 is built from 12 residues. Looked up from germline, CDR1 is MNHEY and CDR2 is SVGEGT. V was trimmed by 5 bases and J by 11 bases, leaving 15 bases between them. The CDR3 coding sequence is TGTGCCAGCAGTCGAGGGAGAGAGATGCAGTACTTC. Encoded protein: CASSRGREMQYF.

V is TRBV20-1 and J is TRBJ1-1; TRBD1 matches 12 bases. The germline V gene encodes CDR1 DFQATT and CDR2 SNEGSKA (reference sequence). CDR3 size: 13 residues. Losses at the gene ends were 4 bases for V and 8 bases for J; bases not matched to a gene: 5. As DNA, the CDR3 is TGCAGTGCTAACAGGGGACAGGGGGCGGAAGCTTTCTTT. Translating gives CSANRGQGAEAFF.

This rearrangement joins TRBV28 to TRBJ1-3, with TRBD1 as a possible D gene (6 bases). The CDR3 extends over 15 amino acids. V lost 5 bases and J lost 2, with 13 bases in between. Germline V gives CDR1 MDHEN, CDR2 SYDVKM. Written as DNA, the CDR3 is TGTGCCAGCAGTCCCTACAGGGATACTGGAAACACCATATATTTT. It yields the protein CASSPYRDTGNTIYF.

This clonotype has a handful of counts. The DNA for the CDR3 is TGTGCCAGCAGCTTCGGGGGAGAGACCCAGTACTTC. Protein: CASSFGGETQYF. The rearrangement joins TRBV11-2 to TRBJ2-5, with D possibly matching TRBD2 (6 bases). Per germline, CDR1 SGHAT and CDR2 FQNNGV. Trimming cost V 3 bases and J 4 bases, with 6 bases left between them. The length of the CDR3 is 12 residues.

V is TRBV19 and J is TRBJ2-2; D unresolved. Germline values: CDR1 LNHDA, CDR2 SQIVND (reference sequence). This CDR3 is 14 amino acids long. V was trimmed by 3 bases and J by 1 base, leaving 6 bases between them. CDR3 protein: CASSIYKNTGELFF. The CDR3 DNA reads TGTGCCAGTAGTATCTACAAGAACACCGGGGAGCTGTTTTTT.

This clonotype occurred many times. This chain connects TRBV2 to TRBJ2-3; 10 nucleotides match TRBD1. After removal of 8 bases from V and 8 bases from J, the junction contained 1 base not matched to a gene. CDR3 size: 11 residues. CDR1 is SNHLY, CDR2 FYNNEI, per germline. The CDR3 DNA sequence: TGTGCCAGCGACAGGGGGCGTACGCAGTATTTT. This codes for CASDRGRTQYF.

This clonotype was seen repeatedly, ten times or more. This rearrangement joins TRBV12-3 or TRBV12-4 to TRBJ2-3, with TRBD2 identical over 9 bases. V was clipped by 3 bases and J by 0 bases; unmatched bases: 13. This CDR3 spans 19 amino acids. The CDR3 nucleotides read TGTGCCAGCAGTTTGGTTCCCCCCTCGCTAGCGGGAAGCACAGATACGCAGTATTTT. Protein sequence: CASSLVPPSLAGSTDTQYF.

The V gene is TRBV19, the J gene TRBJ1-1; D gene uncertain. This CDR3 is built from 15 residues. V was clipped by 2 bases and J by 5 bases, with 15 bases between them. Germline CDR1 reads LNHDA; CDR2 reads SQIVND (reference sequence). DNA for the CDR3: TGTGCCAGTAGTATATATCAGTCGGAGTATACTGAAGCTTTCTTT. Its translation: CASSIYQSEYTEAFF.

The chain combines TRBV7-9 with TRBJ1-1, with 11 bases that match TRBD1. The CDR3 is 18 residues long. CDR1 SEHNR and CDR2 FQNEAQ come from the germline V gene (reference sequence). Unmatched junction bases numbered 13, after V lost 2 bases and J lost 5 bases. The CDR3 DNA reads as TGTGCCAGCAGCTTAATTATTTTGACGGGGGACAGGGGGACTGAAGCTTTCTTT. Its translation is CASSLIILTGDRGTEAFF.

At least ten counts were recorded for this clonotype. This chain joins TRBV30 and TRBJ2-1, with D uncertain. The CDR3 contains 11 residues. V lost 5 bases, J lost 10 bases, and 12 bases lay in between. Germline V CDR1 and CDR2: GTSNPN, SVGIG (reference sequence). This chain's CDR3 is CAWGVSEEQFF. In nucleotides, the CDR3 is TGTGCCTGGGGAGTCTCGGAAGAGCAGTTCTTC.